This T cell receptor (beta chain) is from a study of blood T cells in healthy people across ages. About the research overall: Researchers report that template switching captured about one barcoded beta molecule per two T cells.

A sample-barcoded 5' primer and a J-beta primer mix were used in a second PCR of roughly 7 to 12 cycles. TCRdb itself ran the 5' RACE reads through MiXCR, one entry per CDR3 protein. The sample shows approximately 490,000 distinct CDR3 sequences, approximately 25% of them seen only once. This clonotype has a count of ten or more. Each sample gave at least 6.5 million isolated PBMCs. Per the germline V gene, CDR1 is LGHDT and CDR2 is YNNKEL (reference sequence). Between the trimmed V and J ends, which lost 4 bases and 5 bases, there was a span of 14 bases. The CDR3 is 14 amino acids. These sequences were also reported in another study, on T cells of mothers and their children. From that paper: Samples came from a few healthy Caucasian mothers and their six children. Every mother supplied over 8 million TCR beta CDR3 reads and every child some 3 million.

Input material: blood. This clonotype originated in a boy aged 10-17 years in good health. The V gene is TRBV3-1, the J gene TRBJ1-1; TRBD1 is a possible D gene (5 bases). The CDR3: CASSLTFEGTEAFF. The CDR3 coding sequence is TGTGCCAGCAGCCTGACATTTGAGGGGACTGAAGCTTTCTTT.